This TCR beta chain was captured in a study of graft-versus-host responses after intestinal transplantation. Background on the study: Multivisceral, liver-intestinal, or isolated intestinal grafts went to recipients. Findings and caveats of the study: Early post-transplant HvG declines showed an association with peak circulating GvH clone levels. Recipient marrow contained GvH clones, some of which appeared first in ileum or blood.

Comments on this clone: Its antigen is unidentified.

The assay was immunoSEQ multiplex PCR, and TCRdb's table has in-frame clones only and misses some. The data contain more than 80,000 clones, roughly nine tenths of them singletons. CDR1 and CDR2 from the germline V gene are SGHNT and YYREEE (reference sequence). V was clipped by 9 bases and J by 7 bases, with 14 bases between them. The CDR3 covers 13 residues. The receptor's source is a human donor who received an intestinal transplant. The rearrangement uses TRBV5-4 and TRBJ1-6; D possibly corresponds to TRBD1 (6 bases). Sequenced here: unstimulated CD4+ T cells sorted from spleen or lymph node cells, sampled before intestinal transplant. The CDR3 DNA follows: TGTGCCACCCGAAACAGGGAGAATTCACCCCTCCACTTT. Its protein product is CATRNRENSPLHF.